This T cell receptor (beta chain) was identified in a study of CD4 T cells in relation to SARS-CoV-2 and coronaviruses. Study in general: After roughly ten days of antigen culture, PBMC TCR beta CDR3s were sequenced.

This CDR3 has 15 residues. Germline values: CDR1 LNHNV, CDR2 YYDKDF (reference sequence). V lost 4 bases, J lost 0 bases, and 11 bases lay in between. Here immunoSEQ multiplex PCR was the method, and the copy in TCRdb shows in-frame clones only, minus some. The table includes 18,000 or so clones, around 80% detected once. On this clone itself: As yet, its antigen is unknown.

CD4+ T cells from unexposed donors were obtained before the COVID-19 pandemic (2011-2018). Isolation of CD4+ T cells took place after less than 13 days in culture. Some 1.9 million PBMCs per well were cultured with approximately 10 IU/ml IL-2. The chain uses TRBV15 and TRBJ2-3, with D maybe TRBD1 (5 bases). This TCR derives from a human donor in good health. Sequencing input: CD4+ T cells from PBMCs, cultured in vitro. The CDR3 bases are TGTGCCACCAGCAAGGACATCACTAGCACAGATACGCAGTATTTT. Amino acid sequence: CATSKDITSTDTQYF.